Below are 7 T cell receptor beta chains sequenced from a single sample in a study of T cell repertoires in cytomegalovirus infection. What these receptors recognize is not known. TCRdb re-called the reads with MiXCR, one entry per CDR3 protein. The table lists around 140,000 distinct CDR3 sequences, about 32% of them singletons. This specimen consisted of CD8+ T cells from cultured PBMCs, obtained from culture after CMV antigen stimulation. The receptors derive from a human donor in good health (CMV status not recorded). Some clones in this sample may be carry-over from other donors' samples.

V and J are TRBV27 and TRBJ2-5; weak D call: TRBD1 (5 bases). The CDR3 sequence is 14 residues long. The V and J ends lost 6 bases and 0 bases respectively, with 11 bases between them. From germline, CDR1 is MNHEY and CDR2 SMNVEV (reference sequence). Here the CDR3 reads CASRPTGNQETQYF. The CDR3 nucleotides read TGTGCCAGCAGGCCCACAGGAAACCAAGAGACCCAGTACTTC.

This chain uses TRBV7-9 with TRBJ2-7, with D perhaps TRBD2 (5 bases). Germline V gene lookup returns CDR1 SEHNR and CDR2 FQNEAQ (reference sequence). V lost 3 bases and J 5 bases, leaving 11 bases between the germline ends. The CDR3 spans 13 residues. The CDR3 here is CASSLDSTDEQYF. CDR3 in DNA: TGTGCCAGCAGCTTGGACTCTACAGACGAGCAGTACTTC. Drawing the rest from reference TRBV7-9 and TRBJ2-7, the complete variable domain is DTGVSQNPRHKITKRGQNVTFRCDPISEHNRLYWYRQTLGQGPEFLTYFQNEAQLEKSRLLSDRFSAERPKGSFSTLEIQRTEQGDSAMYLCASSLDSTDEQYFGPGTRLTVT.

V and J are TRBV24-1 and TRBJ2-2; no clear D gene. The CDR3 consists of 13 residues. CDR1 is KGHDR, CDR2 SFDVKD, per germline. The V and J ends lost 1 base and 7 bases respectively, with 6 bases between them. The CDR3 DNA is TGTGCCACCAGTGATTTTGGGGTCGGGGAGCTGTTTTTT. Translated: CATSDFGVGELFF.

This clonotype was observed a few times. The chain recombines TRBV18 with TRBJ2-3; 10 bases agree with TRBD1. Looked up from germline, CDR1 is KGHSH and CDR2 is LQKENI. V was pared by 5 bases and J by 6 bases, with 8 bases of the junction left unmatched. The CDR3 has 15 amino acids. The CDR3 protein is CASSGDRGHLDTQYF. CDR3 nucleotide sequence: TGTGCCAGCTCAGGCGACAGGGGGCATCTGGATACGCAGTATTTT.

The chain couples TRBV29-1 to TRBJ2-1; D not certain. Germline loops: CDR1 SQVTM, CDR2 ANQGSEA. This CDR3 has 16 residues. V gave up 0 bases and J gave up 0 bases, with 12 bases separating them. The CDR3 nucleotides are TGCAGCGTTGAAGAGGCCACGTCGAGCTCCTACAATGAGCAGTTCTTC. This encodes CSVEEATSSSYNEQFF.

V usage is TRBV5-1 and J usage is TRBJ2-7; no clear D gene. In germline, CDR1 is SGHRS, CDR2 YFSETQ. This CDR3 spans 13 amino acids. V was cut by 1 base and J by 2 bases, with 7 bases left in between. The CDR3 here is CASSLPLPYEQYF. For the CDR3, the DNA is TGCGCCAGCAGCTTGCCACTCCCCTACGAGCAGTACTTC.

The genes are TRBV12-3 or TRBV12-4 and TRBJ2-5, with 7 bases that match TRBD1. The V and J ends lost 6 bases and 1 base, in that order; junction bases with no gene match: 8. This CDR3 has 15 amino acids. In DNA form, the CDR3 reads TGTGCCAGCAGGTTGGGGACAGTCCCCCAAGAGACCCAGTACTTC. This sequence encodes CASRLGTVPQETQYF.